This TCR beta chain was retrieved from a study of blood T cell repertoires in COVID-19. Across the study: There were acute and convalescent COVID-19 samples, and they came from the United States, Italy and Spain.

This CDR3 has 14 residues. After removal of 10 bases from V and 0 bases from J, the junction contained 6 bases not matched to a gene. Germline CDR1 is ENHRY and CDR2 is SYGVKD. Original analysis: The authors estimated nucleated cell counts from reference gene primer amplification. Generated by immunoSEQ multiplex PCR, the TCRdb table keeps only in-frame clones and is missing some. The DNA gave D and trimming, while V, J and clone size come from that table. Among a few hundred thousand clones listed, 80% to 90% were seen once. This clone was counted once. The receptor's source is a man aged 25-45 years who had recovered from COVID-19. The sample comprised peripheral blood. V and J are TRBV10-3 and TRBJ2-1, with TRBD1 matching 7 bases. CDR3 DNA: TGTGCCAGTTCGGGACAGAGCTCCTACAATGAGCAGTTCTTC. It is translated as CASSGQSSYNEQFF.